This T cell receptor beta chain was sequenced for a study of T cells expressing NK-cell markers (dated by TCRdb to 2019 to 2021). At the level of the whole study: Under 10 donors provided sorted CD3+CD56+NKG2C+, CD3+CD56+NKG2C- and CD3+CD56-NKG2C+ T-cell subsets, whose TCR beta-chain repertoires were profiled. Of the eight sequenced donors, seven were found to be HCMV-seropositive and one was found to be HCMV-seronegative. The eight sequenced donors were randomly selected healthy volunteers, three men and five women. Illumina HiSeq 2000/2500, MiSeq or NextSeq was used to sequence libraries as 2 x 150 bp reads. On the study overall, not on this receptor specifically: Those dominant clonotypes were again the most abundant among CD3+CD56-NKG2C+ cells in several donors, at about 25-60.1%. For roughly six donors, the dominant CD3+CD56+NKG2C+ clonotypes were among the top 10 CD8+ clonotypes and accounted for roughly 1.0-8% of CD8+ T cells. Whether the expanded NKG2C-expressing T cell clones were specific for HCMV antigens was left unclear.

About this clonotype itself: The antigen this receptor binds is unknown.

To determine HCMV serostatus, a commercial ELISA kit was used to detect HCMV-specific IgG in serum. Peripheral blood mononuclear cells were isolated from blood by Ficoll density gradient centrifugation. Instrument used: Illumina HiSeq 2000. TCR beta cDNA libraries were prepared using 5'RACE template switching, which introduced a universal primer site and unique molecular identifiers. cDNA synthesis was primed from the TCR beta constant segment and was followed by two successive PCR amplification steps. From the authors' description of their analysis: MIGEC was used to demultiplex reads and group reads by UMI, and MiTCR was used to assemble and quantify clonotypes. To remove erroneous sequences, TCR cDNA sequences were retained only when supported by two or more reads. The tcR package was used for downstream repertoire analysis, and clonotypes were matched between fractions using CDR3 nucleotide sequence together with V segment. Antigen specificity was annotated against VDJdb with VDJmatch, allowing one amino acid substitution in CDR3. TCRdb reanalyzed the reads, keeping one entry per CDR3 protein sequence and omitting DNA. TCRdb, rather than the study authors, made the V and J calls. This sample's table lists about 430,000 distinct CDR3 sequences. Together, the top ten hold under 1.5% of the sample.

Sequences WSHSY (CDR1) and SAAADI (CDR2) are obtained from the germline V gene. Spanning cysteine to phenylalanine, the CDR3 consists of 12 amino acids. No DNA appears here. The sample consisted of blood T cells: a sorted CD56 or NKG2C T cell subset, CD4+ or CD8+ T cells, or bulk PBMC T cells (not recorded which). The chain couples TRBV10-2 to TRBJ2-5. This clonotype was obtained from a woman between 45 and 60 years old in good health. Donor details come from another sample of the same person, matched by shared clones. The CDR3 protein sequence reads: CASSEEGDTQYF.